These 10 T cell receptor beta chains originate from one sample sequenced in a study of T cells after yellow fever vaccination (dated by TCRdb to the late 2010s). Read against the paper, the sample's treatment or condition label means: live attenuated yellow fever vaccine strain. The library was produced with 5' RACE. Sequencing instrument: Illumina HiSeq 2500. In TCRdb, the public reads were trimmed at Q25 with fastp and aligned with MiXCR, with productive beta chains retained. One record per CDR3 amino acid sequence lists the most common genes and DNA. In this sample the table shows 500,000 to 650,000 distinct CDR3 sequences, roughly a sixth of which occur a single time. Roughly a sixth of the sample is held by the ten biggest clonotypes. The sample here was PBMCs, taken 5 to 6 days after the first yellow fever vaccination. These receptors were obtained from a man aged 18 to 35 who received the YFV17D yellow fever vaccine.

The CDR3 bases are TGCGCCAGCAGCCACCCTAGCGGGACGACAGATACGCAGTATTTT. Translating it yields CASSHPSGTTDTQYF. This chain connects TRBV4-1 to TRBJ2-3; 9 positions match TRBD2. The CDR3 has 15 amino acids. CDR1 is MGHRA, CDR2 YSYEKL, per germline. J was trimmed by 3 bases and V by 3 bases; bases with no gene match: 4.

This chain joins TRBV7-6 and TRBJ2-3, with 9 bases fitting TRBD2. The CDR3 is 15 residues long. The germline CDR1 and CDR2 sequences are SGHVS and FNYEAQ. V dropped 6 bases and J dropped 4; count of bases not matched to a gene: 8. CDR3 in amino acids: CASSSSGGNADTQYF. The CDR3 region has the DNA TGTGCCAGCAGTTCGAGCGGGGGGAACGCAGATACGCAGTATTTT.

This clonotype was recorded a few times. The chain has TRBV12-3 or TRBV12-4 and TRBJ2-5; 10 bases line up with TRBD1. CDR3 length equals 17 residues. Trimming at V came to 6 bases and at J to 5 bases, leaving 15 bases not matched to a gene. In nucleotides, the CDR3 is TGTGCCAGCAGCCCTCCGCGGGGACAGGGGTTGCAGGAGACCCAGTACTTC. This encodes CASSPPRGQGLQETQYF.

This clonotype was seen more than once but under ten times. The rearrangement joins TRBV5-1 to TRBJ2-1, with TRBD1 identical over 7 bases. The length of the CDR3 is 15 residues. Germline CDR1 is SGHRS and CDR2 is YFSETQ. J gave up 8 bases and V 0 bases, and 8 bases lay outside the gene matches. The CDR3 loop is CASSLGTGIWDEQFF. The CDR3 DNA sequence: TGCGCCAGCAGCTTGGGGACAGGTATTTGGGATGAGCAGTTCTTC.

The chain joins TRBV5-6 to TRBJ1-6; TRBD1 matches 10 bases. The CDR3 totals 15 residues. CDR1 and CDR2 (germline): SGHDT, YYEEEE. With V trimmed by 5 bases and J by 7 bases, 6 bases remained unmatched. CDR3 protein: CASSSMGQGNSPLHF. The CDR3 nucleotides are TGTGCCAGCAGTTCCATGGGACAGGGGAATTCACCCCTCCACTTT.

This clonotype came up a few times. In nucleotides, the CDR3 is TGTGCCTGGAGTGTACTCGGAGGGGGCGGTGAGCAGTTCTTC. Translating gives CAWSVLGGGGEQFF. The gene calls are TRBV30 and TRBJ2-1, with D possibly TRBD1 on 7 matching bases. The CDR3 loop spans 14 amino acids. With 0 bases removed from V and 9 bases from J, the gap between germline ends came to 15 bases. CDR1 and CDR2 (germline): GTSNPN, SVGIG (reference sequence).

J is TRBJ1-1 and V is TRBV6-1; tentative D call: TRBD1 (5 bases). Trimming cost V 6 bases and J 4 bases, with 15 bases left between them. The CDR3 has 14 amino acids. Germline V gene lookup returns CDR1 MNHNS and CDR2 SASEGT. The CDR3: CASRAPGPFTEAFF. The DNA of the CDR3 is TGTGCCAGCAGAGCACCGGGACCCTTCACTGAAGCTTTCTTT.

V and J are TRBV20-1 and TRBJ1-1, with D unresolved. This CDR3 is 14 amino acids long. The germline gives CDR1 DFQATT, CDR2 SNEGSKA (reference sequence). V shed 0 bases and J shed 0 bases, with 8 bases lying between them. The chain's CDR3 is CSARDQYMNTEAFF. The CDR3 DNA reads TGCAGTGCTAGAGATCAGTACATGAACACTGAAGCTTTCTTT.

The chain recombines TRBV5-4 with TRBJ2-1, with unresolved D. The CDR3 length is 15 residues. Between the trimmed V and J ends, which lost 3 bases and 3 bases, there was a span of 13 bases. CDR1 SGHNT and CDR2 YYREEE come from the germline V gene (reference sequence). CDR3 residues: CASSSLPGNYNEQFF. The CDR3 DNA follows: TGTGCCAGCAGCTCCCTCCCTGGGAACTACAATGAGCAGTTCTTC.

V and J are TRBV6-1 and TRBJ2-7; 7 bases align to TRBD2. The V gene's germline CDR1 is MNHNS and CDR2 SASEGT. The CDR3 has 16 residues. The V gene end was trimmed by 1 base and the J gene end by 4 bases; junction bases not matched to a gene: 10. The CDR3 protein is CASSEDTGGLGYEQYF. As DNA, the CDR3 is TGTGCCAGCAGTGAAGACACGGGGGGTTTAGGGTACGAGCAGTACTTC.